This T cell receptor (beta chain) was retrieved from a study of regulatory dendritic cells for organ transplantation. Study context: Monocytes received vitamin D3 on days 0 and 4, IL-10 on day 4.

As for this clone: The antigen is not known.

The J segment lost 2 bases and the V segment lost 6 bases, leaving 8 bases of the junction unmatched. The CDR3 is 16 amino acids. CDR1 MNHEY and CDR2 SMNVEV come from the germline V gene (reference sequence). Whole-study results and caveats: Regulatory dendritic cells appeared to expand memory CD8+ clones less than mature ones.

The method was immunoSEQ multiplex PCR; TCRdb's version includes in-frame clones alone and lacks a portion of them. This sample has 12,000 or so clones, with over 85% found just once. Allogeneic regulatory or mature dendritic cells were co-cultured for roughly five days with CFSE-labeled sorted T cells at 1:10. The receptor's source is a human donor in good health. The specimen sequenced was naive CD8+ T cells from blood cultured with dendritic cells. Documented subset: CD45RA+ naive T cells. This rearrangement joins TRBV27 to TRBJ2-3; 10 bases map to TRBD1. The CDR3 DNA is TGTGCCAGCAGCCCTGACAGGGGGCCGGACACAGATACGCAGTATTTT. It specifies CASSPDRGPDTDTQYF.